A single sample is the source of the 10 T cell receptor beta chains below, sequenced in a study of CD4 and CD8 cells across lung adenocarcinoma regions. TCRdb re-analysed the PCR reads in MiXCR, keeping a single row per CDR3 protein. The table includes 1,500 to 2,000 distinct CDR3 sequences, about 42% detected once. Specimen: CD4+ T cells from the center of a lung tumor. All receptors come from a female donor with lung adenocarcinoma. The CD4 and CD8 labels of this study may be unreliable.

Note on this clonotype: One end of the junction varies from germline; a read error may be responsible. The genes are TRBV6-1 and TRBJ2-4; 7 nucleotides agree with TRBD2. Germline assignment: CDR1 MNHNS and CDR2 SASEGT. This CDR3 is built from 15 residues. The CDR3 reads CASGAGVASKNTQYF. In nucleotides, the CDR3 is TGTGCCAGCGGCGCGGGGGTCGCATCCAAAAATACGCAGTACTTT.

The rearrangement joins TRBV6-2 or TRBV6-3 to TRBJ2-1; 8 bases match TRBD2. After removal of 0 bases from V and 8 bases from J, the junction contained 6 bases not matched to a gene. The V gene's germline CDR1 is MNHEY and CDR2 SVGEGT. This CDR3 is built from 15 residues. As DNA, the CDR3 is TGTGCCAGCAGTTACTCGCGGACTAGCAGTGATGAGCAGTTCTTC. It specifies CASSYSRTSSDEQFF.

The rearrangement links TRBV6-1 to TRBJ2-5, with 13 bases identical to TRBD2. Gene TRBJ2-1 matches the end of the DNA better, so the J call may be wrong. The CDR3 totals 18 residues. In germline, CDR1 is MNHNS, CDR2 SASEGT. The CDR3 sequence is CASSVAWTSGSMGDEQFF. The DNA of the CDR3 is TGTGCCAGCAGTGTAGCCTGGACTAGCGGGAGCATGGGCGATGAGCAGTTCTTC.

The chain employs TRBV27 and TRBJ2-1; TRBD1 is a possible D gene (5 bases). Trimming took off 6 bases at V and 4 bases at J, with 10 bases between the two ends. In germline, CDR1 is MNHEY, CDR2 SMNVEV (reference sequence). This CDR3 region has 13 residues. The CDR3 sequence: CASRPDSYNEQFF. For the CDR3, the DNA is TGTGCCAGCAGACCTGACAGTTACAATGAGCAGTTCTTC.

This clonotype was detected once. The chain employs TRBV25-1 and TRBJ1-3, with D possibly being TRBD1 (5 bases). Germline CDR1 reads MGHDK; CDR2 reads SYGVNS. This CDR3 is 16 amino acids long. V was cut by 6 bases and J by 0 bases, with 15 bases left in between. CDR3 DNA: TGTGCCAGCAGCCGCCGGGACCAGGGCTCTGGAAACACCATATATTTT. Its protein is CASSRRDQGSGNTIYF.

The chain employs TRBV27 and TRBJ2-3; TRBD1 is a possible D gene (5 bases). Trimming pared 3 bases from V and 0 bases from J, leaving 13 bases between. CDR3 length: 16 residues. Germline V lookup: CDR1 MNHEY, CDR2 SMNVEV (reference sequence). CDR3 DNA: TGTGCCAGCAGTTTCGACAGCCCCCCTAGCACAGATACGCAGTATTTT. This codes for CASSFDSPPSTDTQYF.

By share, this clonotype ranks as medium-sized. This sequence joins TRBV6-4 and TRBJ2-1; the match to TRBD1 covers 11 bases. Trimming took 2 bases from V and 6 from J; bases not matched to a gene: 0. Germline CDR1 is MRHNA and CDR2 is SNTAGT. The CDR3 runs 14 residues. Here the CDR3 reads CASSDGTGGNEQFF. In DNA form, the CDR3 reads TGTGCCAGCAGTGACGGGACAGGGGGCAATGAGCAGTTCTTC.

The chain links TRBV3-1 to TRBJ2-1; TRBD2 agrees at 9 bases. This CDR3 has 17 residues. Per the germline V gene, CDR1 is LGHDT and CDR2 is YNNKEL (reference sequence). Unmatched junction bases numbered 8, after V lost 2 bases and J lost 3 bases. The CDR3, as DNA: TGTGCCAGCAGCCAATCAGATAGCGGGAGCAGCTACAATGAGCAGTTCTTC. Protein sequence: CASSQSDSGSSYNEQFF.

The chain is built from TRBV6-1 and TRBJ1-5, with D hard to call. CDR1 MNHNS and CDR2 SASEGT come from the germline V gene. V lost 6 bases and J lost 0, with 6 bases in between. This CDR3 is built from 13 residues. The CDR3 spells CASRVDSNQPQHF. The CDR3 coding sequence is TGTGCCAGCAGAGTAGATAGCAATCAGCCCCAGCATTTT.

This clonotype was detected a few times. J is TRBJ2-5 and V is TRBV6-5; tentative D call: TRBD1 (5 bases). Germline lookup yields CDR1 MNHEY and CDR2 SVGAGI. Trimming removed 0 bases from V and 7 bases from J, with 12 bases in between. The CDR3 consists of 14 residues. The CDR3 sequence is CASSYSIQGWTQYF. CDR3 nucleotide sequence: TGTGCCAGCAGTTACTCGATTCAGGGATGGACCCAGTACTTC.